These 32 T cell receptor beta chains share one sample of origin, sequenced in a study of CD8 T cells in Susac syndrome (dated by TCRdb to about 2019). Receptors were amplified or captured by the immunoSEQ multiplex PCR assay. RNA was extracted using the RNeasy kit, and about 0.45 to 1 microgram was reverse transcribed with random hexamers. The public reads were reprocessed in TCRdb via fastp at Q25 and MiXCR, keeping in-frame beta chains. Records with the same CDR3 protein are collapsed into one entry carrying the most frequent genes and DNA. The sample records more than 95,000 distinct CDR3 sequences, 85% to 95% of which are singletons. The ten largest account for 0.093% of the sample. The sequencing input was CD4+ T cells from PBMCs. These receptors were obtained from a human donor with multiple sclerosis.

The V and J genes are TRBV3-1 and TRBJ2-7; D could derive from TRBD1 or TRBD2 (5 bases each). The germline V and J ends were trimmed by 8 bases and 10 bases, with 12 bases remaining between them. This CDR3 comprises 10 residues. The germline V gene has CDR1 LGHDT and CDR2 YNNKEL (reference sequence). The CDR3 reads CASGDERQYF. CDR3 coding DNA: TGTGCCAGCGGGGACGAGAGACAGTACTTC.

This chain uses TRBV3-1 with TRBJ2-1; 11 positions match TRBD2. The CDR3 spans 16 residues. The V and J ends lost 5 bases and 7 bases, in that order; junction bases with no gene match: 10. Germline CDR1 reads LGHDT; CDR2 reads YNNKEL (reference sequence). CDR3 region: CASSAGLAGGGNEQFF. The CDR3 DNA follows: TGTGCCAGCAGCGCCGGGCTAGCGGGGGGAGGGAATGAGCAGTTCTTC.

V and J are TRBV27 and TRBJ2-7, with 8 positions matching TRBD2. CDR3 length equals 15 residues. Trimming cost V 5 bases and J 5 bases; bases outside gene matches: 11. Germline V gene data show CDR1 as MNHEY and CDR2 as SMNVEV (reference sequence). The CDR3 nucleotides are TGTGCCAGCAGTCACGGGGGGGCTATGGGGGACGAGCAGTACTTC. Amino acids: CASSHGGAMGDEQYF.

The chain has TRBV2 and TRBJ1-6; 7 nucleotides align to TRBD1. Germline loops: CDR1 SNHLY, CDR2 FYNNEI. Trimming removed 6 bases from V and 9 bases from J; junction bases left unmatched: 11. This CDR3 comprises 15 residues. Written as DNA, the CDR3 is TGTGCCAGCAGCGCTGGGACAGCAGCTGGTTCACCCCTCCACTTT. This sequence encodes CASSAGTAAGSPLHF.

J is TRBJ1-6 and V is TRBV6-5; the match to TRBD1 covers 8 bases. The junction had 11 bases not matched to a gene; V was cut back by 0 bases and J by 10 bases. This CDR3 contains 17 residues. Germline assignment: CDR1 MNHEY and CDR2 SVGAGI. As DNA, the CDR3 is TGTGCCAGCAGTTACTCGTCTCCCGACAGGGGTTTCTCACCCCTCCACTTT. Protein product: CASSYSSPDRGFSPLHF.

The CDR3 reads CSVSGRIAGANVLTF. The CDR3 DNA follows: TGCAGCGTCTCAGGACGGATAGCTGGGGCCAACGTCCTGACTTTC. The gene calls are TRBV29-1 and TRBJ2-6; D is ambiguous. The CDR3 spans 15 residues. The V end lost 6 bases, the J end lost 2 bases, and 14 bases lay between the germline ends. Germline V lookup: CDR1 SQVTM, CDR2 ANQGSEA.

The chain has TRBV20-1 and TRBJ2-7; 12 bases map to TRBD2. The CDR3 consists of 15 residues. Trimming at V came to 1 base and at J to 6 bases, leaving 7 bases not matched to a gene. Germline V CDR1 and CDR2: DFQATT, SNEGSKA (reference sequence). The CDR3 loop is CSARVTSGGSGEQYF. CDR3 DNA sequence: TGCAGTGCTAGAGTGACTAGCGGGGGATCTGGCGAGCAGTACTTC.

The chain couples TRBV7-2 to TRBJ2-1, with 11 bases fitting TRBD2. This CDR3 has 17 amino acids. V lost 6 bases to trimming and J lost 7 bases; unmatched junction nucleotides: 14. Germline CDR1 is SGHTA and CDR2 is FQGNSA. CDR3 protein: CASSSGLRLAGRNEQFF. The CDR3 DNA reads TGTGCCAGCAGTTCTGGGCTCCGACTAGCGGGGCGGAATGAGCAGTTCTTC.

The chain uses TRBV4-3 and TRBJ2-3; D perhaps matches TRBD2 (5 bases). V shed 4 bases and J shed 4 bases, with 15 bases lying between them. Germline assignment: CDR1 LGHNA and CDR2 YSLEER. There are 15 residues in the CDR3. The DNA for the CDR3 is TGCGCCAGCAGCCGCCTTGAGGGTCTCCCAGATACGCAGTATTTT. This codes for CASSRLEGLPDTQYF.

The CDR3 coding sequence is TGTGCCAGCAGCCTCCGGCTCAGGGGCGAGGGAGAGACCCAGTACTTC. It codes for CASSLRLRGEGETQYF. The gene calls are TRBV7-9 and TRBJ2-5; D is perhaps TRBD1 (6 bases). CDR1 is SEHNR, CDR2 FQNEAQ, per germline (reference sequence). The CDR3 extends over 16 amino acids. Between the trimmed V and J ends, which lost 5 bases and 4 bases, there was a span of 20 bases.

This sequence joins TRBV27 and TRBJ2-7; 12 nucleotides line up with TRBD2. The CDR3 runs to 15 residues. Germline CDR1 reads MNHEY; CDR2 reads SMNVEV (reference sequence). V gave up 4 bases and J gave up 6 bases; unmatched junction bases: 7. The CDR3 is CASSSGLAGFVEQYF. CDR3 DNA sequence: TGTGCCAGCAGTTCCGGACTAGCGGGGTTTGTCGAGCAGTACTTC.

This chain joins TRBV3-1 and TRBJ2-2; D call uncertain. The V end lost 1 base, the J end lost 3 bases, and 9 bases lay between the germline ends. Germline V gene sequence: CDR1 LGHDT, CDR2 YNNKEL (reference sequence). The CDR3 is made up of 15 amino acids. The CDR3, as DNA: TGTGCCAGCAGCCAAGTTGCAGGTTACACCGGGGAGCTGTTTTTT. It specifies CASSQVAGYTGELFF.

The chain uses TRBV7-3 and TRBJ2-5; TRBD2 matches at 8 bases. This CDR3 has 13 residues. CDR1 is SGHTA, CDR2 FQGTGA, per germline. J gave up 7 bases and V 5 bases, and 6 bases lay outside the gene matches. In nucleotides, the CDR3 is TGTGCCAGCAGCCCCACTAGCGGAGGGACCCAGTACTTC. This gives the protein CASSPTSGGTQYF.

CDR3 loop: CSARANDRAYGYTF. In nucleotides, the CDR3 is TGCAGTGCTAGAGCGAATGACAGGGCCTATGGCTACACCTTC. The V call is TRBV20-1, the J call TRBJ1-2; 7 bases agree with TRBD1. The germline CDR1 and CDR2 sequences are DFQATT and SNEGSKA (reference sequence). The V gene end was trimmed by 1 base and the J gene end by 4 bases; junction bases not matched to a gene: 6. CDR3 length equals 14 residues.

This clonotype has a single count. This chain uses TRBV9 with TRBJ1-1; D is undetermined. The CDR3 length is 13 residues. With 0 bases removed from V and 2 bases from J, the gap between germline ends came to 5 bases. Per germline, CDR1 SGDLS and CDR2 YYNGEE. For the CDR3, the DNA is TGTGCCAGCAGCGTAGCGGCTAACACTGAAGCTTTCTTT. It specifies CASSVAANTEAFF.

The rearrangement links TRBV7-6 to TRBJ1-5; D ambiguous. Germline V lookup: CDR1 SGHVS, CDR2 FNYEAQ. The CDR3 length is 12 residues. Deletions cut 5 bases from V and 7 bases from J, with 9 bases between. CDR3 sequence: CASSQPEQPQHF. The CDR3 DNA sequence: TGTGCCAGCAGCCAACCAGAACAGCCCCAGCATTTT.

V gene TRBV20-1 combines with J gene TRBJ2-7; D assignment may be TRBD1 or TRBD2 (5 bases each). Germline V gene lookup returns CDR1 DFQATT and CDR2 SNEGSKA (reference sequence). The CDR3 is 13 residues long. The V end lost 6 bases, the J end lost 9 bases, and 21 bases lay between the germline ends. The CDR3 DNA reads TGCAGTGCCGAGGGACCCCGCGAGTTTGGGCAGTACTTC. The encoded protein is CSAEGPREFGQYF.

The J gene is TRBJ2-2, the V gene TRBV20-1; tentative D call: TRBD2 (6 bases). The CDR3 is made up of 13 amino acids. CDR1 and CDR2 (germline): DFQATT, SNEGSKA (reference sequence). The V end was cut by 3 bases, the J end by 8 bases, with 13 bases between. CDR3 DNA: TGCAGTGCTAGTGTGACGGGGGTTGGGGAGCTGTTTTTT. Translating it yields CSASVTGVGELFF.

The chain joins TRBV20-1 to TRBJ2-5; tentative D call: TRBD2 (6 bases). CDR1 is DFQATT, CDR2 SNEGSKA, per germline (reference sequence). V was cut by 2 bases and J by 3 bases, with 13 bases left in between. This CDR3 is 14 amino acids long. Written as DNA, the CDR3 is TGCAGTGCTAGATCGGGGACTCCCGAAGAGACCCAGTACTTC. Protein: CSARSGTPEETQYF.

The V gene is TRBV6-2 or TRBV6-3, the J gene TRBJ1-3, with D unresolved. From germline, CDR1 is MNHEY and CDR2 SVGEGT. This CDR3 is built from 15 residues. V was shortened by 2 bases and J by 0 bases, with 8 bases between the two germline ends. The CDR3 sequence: CASSYGPNSGNTIYF. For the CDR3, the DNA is TGTGCCAGCAGTTACGGACCGAACTCTGGAAACACCATATATTTT.

The CDR3 sequence is CASRAYEQYF. CDR3 nucleotide sequence: TGTGCCAGTCGTGCCTACGAGCAGTACTTC. This chain joins TRBV2 and TRBJ2-7; no reliable D call. CDR1 is SNHLY, CDR2 FYNNEI, per germline. This CDR3 region has 10 residues. V lost 9 bases to trimming and J lost 2 bases, with 5 bases between them. The full variable domain, in which reference TRBV2 and TRBJ2-7 provide the parts outside the CDR3, is EPEVTQTPSHQVTQMGQEVILRCVPISNHLYFYWYRQILGQKVEFLVSFYNNEISEKSEIFDDQFSVERPDGSNFTLKIRSTKLEDSAMYFCASRAYEQYFGPGTRLTVT.

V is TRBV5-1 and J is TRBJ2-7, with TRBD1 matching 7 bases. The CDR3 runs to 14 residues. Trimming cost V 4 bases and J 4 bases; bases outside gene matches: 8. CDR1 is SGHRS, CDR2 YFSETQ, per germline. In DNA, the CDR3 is TGCGCCAGCAGCATAAGACAGGGAACGTACGAGCAGTACTTC. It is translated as CASSIRQGTYEQYF.

In DNA, the CDR3 is TGTGCCAGCAGTTTCCCGGGAGCGGGGAATCCTGAAGCTTTCTTT. Amino acids: CASSFPGAGNPEAFF. V and J are TRBV6-5 and TRBJ1-1; D call uncertain. The V and J ends lost 4 bases and 6 bases respectively, with 18 bases between them. Germline V CDR1 and CDR2: MNHEY, SVGAGI. The CDR3 spans 15 residues.

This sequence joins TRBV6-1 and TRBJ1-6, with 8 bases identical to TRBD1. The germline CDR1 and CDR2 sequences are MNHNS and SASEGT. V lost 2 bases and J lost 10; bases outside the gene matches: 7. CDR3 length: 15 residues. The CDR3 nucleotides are TGTGCCAGCAGTGAACGTGGCACAGGGGGATCACCCCTCCACTTT. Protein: CASSERGTGGSPLHF.

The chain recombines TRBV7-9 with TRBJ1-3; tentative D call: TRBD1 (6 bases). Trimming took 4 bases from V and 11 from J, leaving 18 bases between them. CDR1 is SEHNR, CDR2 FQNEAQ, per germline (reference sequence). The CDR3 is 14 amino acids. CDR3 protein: CASSSPAGALAIYF. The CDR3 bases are TGTGCCAGCAGCTCCCCTGCAGGGGCTTTAGCCATATATTTT.

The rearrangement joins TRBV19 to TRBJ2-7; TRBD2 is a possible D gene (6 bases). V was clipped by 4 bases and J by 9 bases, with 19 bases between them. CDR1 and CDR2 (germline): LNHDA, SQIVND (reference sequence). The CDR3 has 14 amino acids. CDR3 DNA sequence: TGTGCCAGTAGTAATCCGGGACTGTCAGTAGTGCAGTACTTC. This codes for CASSNPGLSVVQYF.

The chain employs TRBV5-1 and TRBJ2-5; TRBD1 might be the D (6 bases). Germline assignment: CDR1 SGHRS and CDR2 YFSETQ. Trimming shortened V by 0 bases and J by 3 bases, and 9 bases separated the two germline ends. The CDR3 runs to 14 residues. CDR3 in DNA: TGCGCCAGCAGCTTGGGGACAGCGGAAGAGACCCAGTACTTC. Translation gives CASSLGTAEETQYF.

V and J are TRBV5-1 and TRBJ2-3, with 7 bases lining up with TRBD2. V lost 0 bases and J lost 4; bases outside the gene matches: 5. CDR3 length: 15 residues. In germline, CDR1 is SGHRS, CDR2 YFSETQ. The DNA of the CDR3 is TGCGCCAGCAGCTTGGGAGCGGGACTACCAGATACGCAGTATTTT. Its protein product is CASSLGAGLPDTQYF.

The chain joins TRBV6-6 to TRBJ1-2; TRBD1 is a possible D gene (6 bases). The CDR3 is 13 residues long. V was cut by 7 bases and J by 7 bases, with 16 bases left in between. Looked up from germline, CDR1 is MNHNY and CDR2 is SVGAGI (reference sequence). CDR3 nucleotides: TGTGCCAGCAACCCCACACTGGGGGCTGGCTACACCTTC. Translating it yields CASNPTLGAGYTF.

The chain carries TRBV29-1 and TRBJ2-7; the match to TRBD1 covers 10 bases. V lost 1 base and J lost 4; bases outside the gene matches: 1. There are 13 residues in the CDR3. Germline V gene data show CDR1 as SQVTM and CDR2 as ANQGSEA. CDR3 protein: CSVEGGQGYEQYF. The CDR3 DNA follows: TGCAGCGTTGAAGGGGGACAGGGGTACGAGCAGTACTTC.

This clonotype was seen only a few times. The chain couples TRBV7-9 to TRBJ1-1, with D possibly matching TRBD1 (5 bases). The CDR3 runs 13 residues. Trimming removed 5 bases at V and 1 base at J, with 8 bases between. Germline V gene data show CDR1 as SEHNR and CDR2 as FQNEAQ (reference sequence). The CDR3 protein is CASSVGQNTEAFF. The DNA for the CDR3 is TGTGCCAGCAGCGTCGGACAGAACACTGAAGCTTTCTTT.

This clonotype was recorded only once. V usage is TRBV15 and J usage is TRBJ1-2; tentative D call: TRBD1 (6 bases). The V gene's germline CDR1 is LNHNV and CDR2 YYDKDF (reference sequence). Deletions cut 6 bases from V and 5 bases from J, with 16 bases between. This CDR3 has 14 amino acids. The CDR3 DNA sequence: TGTGCCACCAGACAACAACAGGGAGCTTATGGCTACACCTTC. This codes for CATRQQQGAYGYTF.